This T cell receptor beta chain appears in the sequencing data of a study of control samples from healthy donors and cancer patients. In germline, CDR1 is MNHEY, CDR2 SVGAGI. V lost 4 bases, J lost 14 bases, and 21 bases lay in between. The CDR3 is 15 amino acids. Some clones are missing from TCRdb's copy, which holds only in-frame ones; the method was immunoSEQ multiplex PCR. The sample has approximately 70,000 clones, approximately 89% seen once; the top ten hold approximately 18%. Source material: PBMCs. This chain connects TRBV6-5 to TRBJ1-6; perhaps TRBD1 as D (6 bases). The clonotype comes from a man aged 60-69 years with lung cancer. This CDR3 reads CASSFIQGTHRALHF. The CDR3 DNA reads TGTGCCAGCAGTTTCATACAGGGAACCCATCGGGCCCTCCACTTT.